The clone carrying this TCR beta chain was recorded at least ten times. Its cognate antigen is unknown. Construction of the TCRbeta library involved unique molecular identifiers. TCRdb reprocessed the PCR reads via MiXCR and lists one record per CDR3 protein. The sample lists roughly 20,000 distinct CDR3 sequences, 13% occurring once. Trimming removed 2 bases at V and 2 bases at J, with 10 bases between. The CDR3 sequence is 14 residues long. The germline CDR1 and CDR2 sequences are SGHTA and FQGNSA. The data originate from a study of T-cell reconstitution after alpha-beta-depleted transplantation in children. The study, taken as a whole, reports: In patients about two months after transplant, alpha-beta T cells reportedly arose from several hundred expanded graft clones. It was newly produced T cells that mostly accounted for T-cell counts and diversity one year after transplant. Certain patients had high TCRbeta diversity at day 60, and it came from recipient T cells and thymic progenitors that survived.

V usage is TRBV7-2 and J usage is TRBJ2-7; possible D gene TRBD1, 7 bases. Material: PBMCs, mostly from graft donor cells, obtained 60 days after TCRalphabeta/CD19-depleted stem cell transplant. This clonotype was obtained from a female patient under 10 years old who had a stem cell transplant for congenital amegakaryocytic thrombocytopenia, so the T cells may come from the graft donor. CDR3 sequence: CASSLLRGAYEQYF. The DNA for the CDR3 is TGTGCCAGCAGCTTACTCAGGGGGGCCTACGAGCAGTACTTC.